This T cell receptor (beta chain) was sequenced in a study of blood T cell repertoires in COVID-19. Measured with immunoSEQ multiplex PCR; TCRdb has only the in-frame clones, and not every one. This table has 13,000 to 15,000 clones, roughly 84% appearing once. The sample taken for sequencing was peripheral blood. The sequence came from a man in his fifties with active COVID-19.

The CDR3 nucleotides are TGTGCCAGCAGCCCCCATCGGGCTAGCGGGTATGTAGAGCAGTACTTC. This sequence encodes CASSPHRASGYVEQYF. The chain carries TRBV7-8 and TRBJ2-7; 8 bases fit TRBD2. J lost 7 bases, V lost 5 bases, and 16 bases had no gene match. The CDR3 has 16 residues. The V gene's germline CDR1 is SGHVS and CDR2 FQNEAQ.